This T cell receptor beta chain was identified in a study of cytomegalovirus exposure and HLA in healthy donors. CDR3 length equals 14 residues. CDR1 is SGHNT and CDR2 is YYREEE in the germline V gene (reference sequence). Losses at the gene ends were 4 bases for V and 3 bases for J; bases not matched to a gene: 4. Vbeta (60) and Jbeta (13) primers were used in the PCR. The table came from immunoSEQ multiplex PCR; TCRdb's copy has only in-frame clones and leaves some out. This sample has about 90,000 clones; roughly four fifths occur once, and the top ten carry about 4.5%. This clone was found a few times.

The origin of this receptor is a woman between 40 and 55 years old in good health and CMV-seropositive. The specimen was PBMCs. The chain links TRBV5-4 to TRBJ2-3, with 8 bases matching TRBD1. Written as DNA, the CDR3 is TGTGCCAGCAGCCCCGGACAGGGAACAGATACGCAGTATTTT. It specifies CASSPGQGTDTQYF.